This T cell receptor (beta chain) was captured in a study of T cell changes during pregnancy in multiple sclerosis (dated by TCRdb to about 2019). In terms of the full investigation: Changes in the T cell repertoire over the course of pregnancy were examined in this study in women with multiple sclerosis.

A note on this clone: Its antigen specificity is not known. Per-base qualities were not stored, and no clone one base away is much larger.

The library relied on the immunoSEQ multiplex PCR assay. This immuneACCESS table, as held by TCRdb, lists in-frame sequences with V and J called but not all clones. Of the missing ones, under half trace to an unresolved V gene in checked studies; the others have no known cause. For this sample the table gives almost 25,000 clones, of which roughly 91% were detected only once. Of the sample, around 0.79% is held by the ten largest clones. The germline V and J ends show losses of 5 bases and 5 bases respectively, and no gene match explains 13 bases of the junction. Inclusive of the bounding cysteine and phenylalanine, the CDR3 is 16 residues long. Solely the CDR3 DNA is kept, with 48 bases framed from the first base. CDR1 SGHTA and CDR2 FQGNSA are derived from the germline V gene.

The chain employs TRBV7-2 and TRBJ2-5; 8 bases in the junction line up with TRBD2. Sequences were derived from CD4+ T cells from peripheral blood mononuclear cells, sampled in the first trimester of pregnancy. This receptor was taken from a female donor in good health, enrolled as a control in a pregnancy study. The encoded CDR3 is CASSTLGSGVMETQYF. Here is the DNA: TGTGCCAGCAGCACGTTAGGTAGCGGGGTTATGGAGACCCAGTACTTC.